A single sample is the source of the 27 T cell receptor beta chains below, sequenced in a study of T-cell reconstitution after alpha-beta-depleted transplantation in children. Preparation of the TCRbeta library used unique molecular identifiers. One entry per CDR3 protein results from TCRdb running MiXCR on the PCR reads. The data show around 580,000 distinct CDR3 sequences, with more than 20% seen just once and 13% to 15% held by the top ten. The sample in question was PBMCs, mostly from graft donor cells, obtained 360 days after TCRalphabeta/CD19-depleted stem cell transplant. All receptors derive from a boy under two years old who had a stem cell transplant for acute myeloid leukemia, so the T cells may come from the graft donor.

This chain links TRBV6-5 with TRBJ1-1; D gene ambiguous. V was pared by 2 bases and J by 3 bases, with 10 bases between. Germline CDR1 and CDR2: MNHEY and SVGAGI. CDR3 length: 14 amino acids. The CDR3 spells CASSYRGGHTEAFF. The CDR3 coding sequence is TGTGCCAGCAGTTACCGGGGAGGACACACTGAAGCTTTCTTT.

The chain carries TRBV20-1 and TRBJ2-2; tentative D call: TRBD1 (5 bases). Deletions cut 4 bases from V and 6 bases from J, with 15 bases between. The CDR3 has 14 amino acids. The germline V gene encodes CDR1 DFQATT and CDR2 SNEGSKA (reference sequence). CDR3 coding DNA: TGCAGTGCTACTACTACAGGTTCGGCCGGGGAGCTGTTTTTT. Encoded protein: CSATTTGSAGELFF.

The V call is TRBV7-9, the J call TRBJ2-2; weak D call: TRBD1 (5 bases). The CDR3 is 15 amino acids. Trimming took off 2 bases at V and 3 bases at J, with 10 bases between the two ends. The germline gives CDR1 SEHNR, CDR2 FQNEAQ (reference sequence). This chain's CDR3 is CASSLQGPHTGELFF. For the CDR3, the DNA is TGTGCCAGCAGCTTACAGGGTCCTCACACCGGGGAGCTGTTTTTT.

Only a few counts were recorded for this clonotype. This sequence joins TRBV12-3 or TRBV12-4 and TRBJ2-2; 8 bases agree with TRBD2. V gave up 6 bases and J gave up 1 base; unmatched junction bases: 7. This CDR3 has 16 residues. The CDR3 reads CASRTILAGNTGELFF. In nucleotides, the CDR3 is TGTGCCAGCAGGACCATCCTAGCGGGGAACACCGGGGAGCTGTTTTTT.

The genes are TRBV3-1 and TRBJ1-6; D gene uncertain. Deletions cut 2 bases from V and 9 bases from J, with 14 bases between. The V gene's germline CDR1 is LGHDT and CDR2 YNNKEL (reference sequence). The CDR3 contains 15 residues. Here the CDR3 DNA reads TGTGCCAGCAGCCAATTTCTCCCGGACGGTTCACCCCTCCACTTT. Protein: CASSQFLPDGSPLHF.

Notes on this clonotype: A read error may be the cause here, since a much bigger clone is one base away. This sequence joins TRBV7-9 and TRBJ2-1; D is possibly TRBD2 (6 bases). In germline, CDR1 is SEHNR, CDR2 FQNEAQ (reference sequence). This CDR3 spans 13 amino acids. The V gene lost 5 bases and the J gene lost 4 bases, with 9 bases spanning the gap. The CDR3 is CASSTRGYNEQFF. In nucleotides, the CDR3 is TGTGCCAGCAGCACCCGGGGGTACAATGAGCAGTTCTTC. The variable domain in full, completed from reference TRBV7-9 and TRBJ2-1, reads DTGVSQNPRHKITKRGQNVTFRCDPISEHNRLYWYRQTLGQGPEFLTYFQNEAQLEKSRLLSDRFSAERPKGSFSTLEIQRTEQGDSAMYLCASSTRGYNEQFFGPGTRLTVL.

V is TRBV7-6 and J is TRBJ1-5; D remains unclear. In germline, CDR1 is SGHVS, CDR2 FNYEAQ. Between the trimmed V and J ends, which lost 5 bases and 0 bases, there was a span of 8 bases. The CDR3 is made up of 14 amino acids. The CDR3 sequence is CASSPESSNQPQHF. CDR3 sequence (DNA): TGTGCCAGCAGCCCGGAGAGTAGCAATCAGCCCCAGCATTTT.

In its sample, this clonotype was seen once. This chain links TRBV9 with TRBJ2-2, with TRBD2 identical over 8 bases. Germline trimming cut 0 bases from V and 0 bases from J; bases unmatched to any gene: 7. Germline lookup yields CDR1 SGDLS and CDR2 YYNGEE. This CDR3 region has 18 residues. The CDR3 sequence: CASSVAGRGGTNTGELFF. DNA of the CDR3: TGTGCCAGCAGCGTAGCAGGTCGGGGGGGGACGAACACCGGGGAGCTGTTTTTT.

V is TRBV2 and J is TRBJ2-4; 7 bases fit TRBD1. CDR1 and CDR2 (germline): SNHLY, FYNNEI. J gave up 5 bases and V 11 bases, and 9 bases lay outside the gene matches. The CDR3 contains 13 residues. The CDR3 protein is CASSTGFENIQYF. The CDR3 DNA reads TGTGCCTCCTCGACAGGGTTTGAAAACATTCAGTACTTC.

The V and J genes are TRBV28 and TRBJ1-2, with 10 bases fitting TRBD1. Germline assignment: CDR1 MDHEN and CDR2 SYDVKM. V dropped 8 bases and J dropped 8; count of bases not matched to a gene: 11. This CDR3 region has 14 residues. CDR3 protein: CASSTPDRGMGYTF. Here the CDR3 DNA reads TGTGCCAGCTCAACCCCGGACAGGGGGATGGGCTACACCTTC.

This clonotype was seen a few times. The J gene is TRBJ1-2, the V gene TRBV7-2, with D perhaps matching TRBD1 (5 bases). Trimming left V 0 bases short and J 6 bases short, with 11 bases between. From germline, CDR1 is SGHTA and CDR2 FQGNSA. The CDR3 has 14 amino acids. CDR3 nucleotides: TGTGCCAGCAGCTTAGCGTTGGGGGTTGATGGCTACACCTTC. Its translation: CASSLALGVDGYTF.

The V gene is TRBV6-2 or TRBV6-3, the J gene TRBJ2-3; possible D gene TRBD2, 6 bases. Germline CDR1 and CDR2: MNHEY and SVGEGT. Trimming removed 2 bases from V and 0 bases from J, with 12 bases in between. This CDR3 is built from 16 residues. DNA for the CDR3: TGTGCCAGCAGTTACGAGCAGGGAGGAAGCACAGATACGCAGTATTTT. Its protein product is CASSYEQGGSTDTQYF.

The rearrangement joins TRBV27 to TRBJ2-3; D might be TRBD2 (5 bases). This CDR3 has 14 amino acids. The germline V gene has CDR1 MNHEY and CDR2 SMNVEV (reference sequence). V lost 3 bases and J 4 bases, leaving 11 bases between the germline ends. CDR3 coding DNA: TGTGCCAGCAGTTTTCGGCTAGCTGCAGATACGCAGTATTTT. Translated, it gives CASSFRLAADTQYF.

At least ten counts were recorded for this clonotype. The CDR3, as DNA: TGTGCCAGCAGCGACCTCCCCCGGGACTTCATCAATGAGCAGTTCTTC. It yields the protein CASSDLPRDFINEQFF. This chain links TRBV9 with TRBJ2-1; D is perhaps TRBD2 (6 bases). The CDR3 is 16 residues long. Per germline, CDR1 SGDLS and CDR2 YYNGEE. V gave up 3 bases and J gave up 6 bases, with 19 bases separating them. The full variable domain, rest sourced from reference TRBV9 and TRBJ2-1, is DSGVTQTPKHLITATGQRVTLRCSPRSGDLSVYWYQQSLDQGLQFLIQYYNGEERAKGNILERFSAQQFPDLHSELNLSSLELGDSALYFCASSDLPRDFINEQFFGPGTRLTVL.

This clonotype was counted a few times. V gene TRBV9 combines with J gene TRBJ2-1; 13 nucleotides match TRBD2. The germline gives CDR1 SGDLS, CDR2 YYNGEE. The CDR3 length is 19 residues. The trim removed 3 bases at V and 7 bases at J, leaving 16 bases unmatched. CDR3 in DNA: TGTGCCAGCAGCGCGACCAACCCCACTAGCGGGGGGGCCGAAAATGAGCAGTTCTTC. It yields the protein CASSATNPTSGGAENEQFF.

This clonotype was observed many times. The chain joins TRBV20-1 to TRBJ2-7, with 9 bases that match TRBD2. Germline V gene lookup returns CDR1 DFQATT and CDR2 SNEGSKA (reference sequence). With 6 bases clipped from V and 2 bases from J, the junction kept 11 bases outside the gene matches. This CDR3 is built from 15 residues. CDR3 region: CSAPRSGGFPYEQYF. CDR3 DNA sequence: TGCAGTGCCCCGAGGAGCGGGGGGTTCCCCTACGAGCAGTACTTC.

This clonotype was observed many times. The J gene is TRBJ2-6, the V gene TRBV12-3 or TRBV12-4, with TRBD1 identical over 8 bases. The CDR3 extends over 18 amino acids. V dropped 5 bases and J dropped 0; count of bases not matched to a gene: 9. The chain's CDR3 is CASSPRDRINSGANVLTF. The DNA for the CDR3 is TGTGCCAGCAGTCCCCGGGACAGGATTAACTCTGGGGCCAACGTCCTGACTTTC.

The CDR3 DNA follows: TGTGCCAGCAGCTTATCCGGGACAGGGACTTGGAACATTCAGTACTTC. It specifies CASSLSGTGTWNIQYF. The chain joins TRBV7-2 to TRBJ2-4; TRBD1 matches at 9 bases. V shed 2 bases, J shed 7 bases, and the junction held 9 bases outside the gene matches. The CDR3 sequence is 16 residues long. Germline V gene sequence: CDR1 SGHTA, CDR2 FQGNSA.

This clonotype was seen only a few times. The chain combines TRBV20-1 with TRBJ2-7; tentative D call: TRBD1 (6 bases). V dropped 6 bases and J dropped 2 bases, with 14 bases sitting between them. Germline CDR1 is DFQATT and CDR2 is SNEGSKA (reference sequence). The CDR3 has 13 residues. The CDR3, as DNA: TGCAGTGCCCAGGGGTTCCGGACCTACGAGCAGTACGTC. Its translation is CSAQGFRTYEQYV.

This clonotype was counted a few times. This chain uses TRBV11-2 with TRBJ1-2; 8 nucleotides agree with TRBD1. Germline-derived CDR1 and CDR2 are SGHAT and FQNNGV. With V trimmed by 2 bases and J by 5 bases, 10 bases remained unmatched. This CDR3 is 16 amino acids long. CDR3 nucleotides: TGTGCCAGCAGCTTAAGGTCAGGGGGCTCAACTTATGGCTACACCTTC. This sequence encodes CASSLRSGGSTYGYTF.

This rearrangement joins TRBV6-1 to TRBJ2-5; D uncertain. CDR3 size: 13 residues. The V end lost 3 bases, the J end lost 0 bases, and 5 bases lay between the germline ends. Germline values: CDR1 MNHNS, CDR2 SASEGT. Here the CDR3 reads CASSEPDQETQYF. Written as DNA, the CDR3 is TGTGCCAGCAGTGAGCCCGACCAAGAGACCCAGTACTTC.

Only a few counts were recorded for this clonotype. The gene calls are TRBV18 and TRBJ1-4; D unclear. Germline V gene sequence: CDR1 KGHSH, CDR2 LQKENI. The CDR3 is 16 amino acids. V lost 1 base, J lost 7 bases, and 16 bases lay in between. CDR3 DNA: TGTGCCAGCTCACCACGTGGGCAGGCGCGTCGTGAAAAACTGTTTTTT. This encodes CASSPRGQARREKLFF.

The chain has TRBV4-1 and TRBJ1-5; no reliable D call. This CDR3 comprises 16 residues. Germline CDR1 and CDR2: MGHRA and YSYEKL. V was clipped by 1 base and J by 0 bases, with 10 bases between them. CDR3 residues: CASSQAQIYSNQPQHF. For the CDR3, the DNA is TGCGCCAGCAGCCAAGCTCAGATCTATAGCAATCAGCCCCAGCATTTT.

This clonotype was recorded at least ten times. The chain couples TRBV5-1 to TRBJ1-4; no definite D call. The CDR3 loop spans 13 amino acids. Germline values: CDR1 SGHRS, CDR2 YFSETQ. V gave up 2 bases and J gave up 3 bases, with 5 bases separating them. Here the CDR3 DNA reads TGCGCCAGCAGCTTATGGGCTAATGAAAAACTGTTTTTT. Residues: CASSLWANEKLFF.

This chain uses TRBV7-2 with TRBJ1-1, with D possibly TRBD1 on 6 matching bases. The CDR3 extends over 16 amino acids. Germline lookup yields CDR1 SGHTA and CDR2 FQGNSA. Trimming took 2 bases from V and 5 from J, leaving 18 bases between them. CDR3 loop: CASSLWAQGAGTEAFF. The CDR3 DNA reads as TGTGCCAGCAGCTTATGGGCACAGGGAGCGGGGACTGAAGCTTTCTTT.

The genes are TRBV5-1 and TRBJ2-7; 10 nucleotides agree with TRBD1. CDR1 SGHRS and CDR2 YFSETQ come from the germline V gene. V trimming: 4 bases; J trimming: 6 bases; junction bases outside the gene matches: 7. There are 14 residues in the CDR3. The CDR3 spells CASSPGQGFPEQYF. The DNA of the CDR3 is TGCGCCAGCAGCCCGGGACAGGGGTTTCCCGAGCAGTACTTC.

The J gene is TRBJ2-7, the V gene TRBV3-1, with 9 nucleotides matching TRBD1. Germline lookup yields CDR1 LGHDT and CDR2 YNNKEL (reference sequence). The CDR3 extends over 15 amino acids. Losses at the gene ends were 4 bases for V and 4 bases for J; bases not matched to a gene: 8. CDR3 DNA: TGTGCCAGCAGCCTCGGGACAGGGACAGAATACGAGCAGTACTTC. Translating gives CASSLGTGTEYEQYF.